This T cell receptor beta chain was documented in a study of cytomegalovirus exposure and HLA in healthy donors. General study points: In vitro assays verified that a few CMV-associated chains recognized CMV antigens specifically.

CDR3 size: 14 residues. The V gene lost 6 bases and the J gene lost 5 bases, with 16 bases spanning the gap. Germline CDR1 and CDR2: MNHEY and SMNVEV (reference sequence). The study ran its PCR with 60 Vbeta and 13 Jbeta primers. Libraries were prepared by immunoSEQ multiplex PCR; TCRdb keeps only in-frame clonotypes and omits some of them. The data contain roughly 170,000 clones, 84% of them singletons. As for this clone: Its antigen remains unidentified.

Sample: PBMCs. The origin of this receptor is a young man in good health and CMV-seronegative. The V call is TRBV27, the J call TRBJ2-5; D ambiguous. CDR3 nucleotides: TGTGCCAGCAGGACATCAGCCAACCGGGAGACCCAGTACTTC. This codes for CASRTSANRETQYF.